What follows are 6 T cell receptor beta chains derived from one specimen sequenced in a study of CD8 T cells in Susac syndrome. Reverse transcription of roughly 0.5 to 1 ug RNA was carried out with random hexamers. One entry per CDR3 protein results from TCRdb running MiXCR on the immunoSEQ multiplex PCR reads. This table holds roughly 180,000 distinct CDR3 sequences, around 96% found once. The specimen was CD4+ T cells from PBMCs. These receptors were obtained from a human donor in good health.

The chain combines TRBV7-2 with TRBJ1-2, with D hard to call. With 2 bases removed from V and 0 bases from J, the gap between germline ends came to 13 bases. This CDR3 comprises 16 residues. Germline V gene data show CDR1 as SGHTA and CDR2 as FQGNSA. The CDR3 nucleotides read TGTGCCAGCAGCTTATCCCCCACAGTTGCTAACTATGGCTACACCTTC. Amino acids: CASSLSPTVANYGYTF.

This chain connects TRBV20-1 to TRBJ1-1, with 7 bases that match TRBD1. Germline loops: CDR1 DFQATT, CDR2 SNEGSKA (reference sequence). V was pared by 3 bases and J by 0 bases, with 10 bases of the junction left unmatched. There are 16 residues in the CDR3. The CDR3 DNA reads TGCAGTGCTAGGAAAACAGGGGTTCCAATGAACACTGAAGCTTTCTTT. It yields the protein CSARKTGVPMNTEAFF.

This sequence joins TRBV12-3 or TRBV12-4 and TRBJ2-5, with D perhaps TRBD2 (5 bases). V lost 6 bases and J lost 1, with 9 bases in between. This CDR3 spans 13 amino acids. The CDR3 loop is CASSGDLQETQYF. The CDR3 coding sequence is TGTGCCAGCAGCGGGGATCTCCAAGAGACCCAGTACTTC.

J is TRBJ1-4 and V is TRBV6-5, with TRBD1 as a possible D gene (5 bases). Germline V gene data show CDR1 as MNHEY and CDR2 as SVGAGI. Trimming took off 6 bases at V and 6 bases at J, with 14 bases between the two ends. There are 14 residues in the CDR3. CDR3 amino acids: CASSQQAQDEKLFF. CDR3 bases: TGTGCCAGCAGCCAACAGGCTCAAGATGAAAAACTGTTTTTT.

This clonotype was detected only a few times. V usage is TRBV18 and J usage is TRBJ2-1; D may correspond to TRBD1 or TRBD2 (5 bases each). The CDR3 has 15 residues. Trimming pared 5 bases from V and 1 base from J, leaving 12 bases between. Germline V gene lookup returns CDR1 KGHSH and CDR2 LQKENI. In DNA form, the CDR3 reads TGTGCCAGCTCAACCGGGACCGGGTCCTACAATGAGCAGTTCTTC. Protein: CASSTGTGSYNEQFF.

V gene TRBV29-1 combines with J gene TRBJ1-1; 9 positions match TRBD1. The CDR3 sequence is 11 residues long. Germline V gene data show CDR1 as SQVTM and CDR2 as ANQGSEA. V lost 3 bases and J lost 13; bases outside the gene matches: 6. The chain's CDR3 is CSVEDGTGRFF. CDR3 in DNA: TGCAGCGTTGAGGATGGGACAGGGCGTTTCTTT.